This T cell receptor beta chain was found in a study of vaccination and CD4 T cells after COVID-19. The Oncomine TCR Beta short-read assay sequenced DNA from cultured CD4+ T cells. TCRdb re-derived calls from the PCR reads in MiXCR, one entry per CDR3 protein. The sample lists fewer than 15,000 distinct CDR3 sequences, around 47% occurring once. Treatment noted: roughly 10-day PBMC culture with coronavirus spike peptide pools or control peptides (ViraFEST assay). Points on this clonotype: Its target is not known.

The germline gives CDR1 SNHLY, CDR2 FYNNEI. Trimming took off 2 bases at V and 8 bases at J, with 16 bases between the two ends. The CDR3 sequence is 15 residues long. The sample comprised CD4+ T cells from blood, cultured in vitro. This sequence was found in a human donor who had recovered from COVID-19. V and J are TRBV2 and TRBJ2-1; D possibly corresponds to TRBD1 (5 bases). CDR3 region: CASSENRPNGDEQFF. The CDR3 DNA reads TGTGCCAGCAGTGAAAACAGGCCTAATGGCGATGAGCAGTTCTTC. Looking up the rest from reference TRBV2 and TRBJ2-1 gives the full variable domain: EPEVTQTPSHQVTQMGQEVILRCVPISNHLYFYWYRQILGQKVEFLVSFYNNEISEKSEIFDDQFSVERPDGSNFTLKIRSTKLEDSAMYFCASSENRPNGDEQFFGPGTRLTVL.